These T cell receptor beta chains were read from a single sample in a study of identical twins. Via MiXCR, TCRdb re-called the 5' RACE reads, giving one row per CDR3 protein. Of a few hundred thousand distinct CDR3 sequences in the sample, approximately 9.1% were seen once. Input material: naive T cells sorted from blood. These receptors were taken from a woman in her 50s in good health. Each CDR3 is given with its conserved first and last residue. Each record gives: CDR3 DNA, CDR3 protein, J gene, V gene, clone size, D gene. The D gene is left open where the match is weak. The size field is filled for only some rows; it gives once, few, many or a size class.

TGTGCCAGCAGCTCCACGACTCAGGGTCGAGAAATTGAGCAGTTCTTC,CASSSTTQGREIEQFF,TRBJ2-1,TRBV12-3/TRBV12-4,-,-
TGCGCCAGCAGCTTTTGGGCGGGACAGGGCTACGAGCAGTACTTC,CASSFWAGQGYEQYF,TRBJ2-7,TRBV5-1,-,TRBD1
TGCAGTGCTAAGGGGGGGGAGTTCCGTTCCTACGAGCAGTACTTC,CSAKGGEFRSYEQYF,TRBJ2-7,TRBV20-1,many,-
TGTGCCAGCAGTTCCGGGACGGGGATAGGCGGGGAGCTGTTTTTT,CASSSGTGIGGELFF,TRBJ2-2,TRBV2,-,-
TGTGCCAGCAGCTTAATTGAGGGAGATACGCAGTATTTT,CASSLIEGDTQYF,TRBJ2-3,TRBV7-7,few,-
TGTGCCAGCAGCGTAGCTAGAGGGCCCTACAATGAGCAGTTCTTC,CASSVARGPYNEQFF,TRBJ2-1,TRBV9,-,-
TGTGCCATCAGTGACCGACCCTTACACAATGAGCAGTTCTTC,CAISDRPLHNEQFF,TRBJ2-1,TRBV10-3,-,-
TGTGCCAGCAGCCAATCTTTCACCGGGGAGCTGTTTTTT,CASSQSFTGELFF,TRBJ2-2,TRBV3-1,few,-
TGCAGTGCTAGAGAATCGGGGTCTACCTGGGGACTAGCGGATACGACCAAAAACATTCAGTACTTC,CSARESGSTWGLADTTKNIQYF,TRBJ2-4,TRBV20-1,-,TRBD2
TGCGCCAGCAGCCCCCGAGCGGGAGAGGGAGGGGATACGCAGTATTTT,CASSPRAGEGGDTQYF,TRBJ2-3,TRBV4-1,few,TRBD2
TGCAGCGTTGAAGAATTAATGGGAGGGAACTATGGCTACACCTTC,CSVEELMGGNYGYTF,TRBJ1-2,TRBV29-1,many,-
TGCAGTGCTAGCCTTGCGCCAGCGGGGTGGTTCGATGAGCAGTTCTTC,CSASLAPAGWFDEQFF,TRBJ2-1,TRBV20-1,-,TRBD2
TGTGCCAGCAGTCTCGTGCGGGAGGGCCGAGAGACCCAGTACTTC,CASSLVREGRETQYF,TRBJ2-5,TRBV27,few,TRBD2
TGTGCCAGCAGGGAAGGGGTCACTGAGCAGTTCTTC,CASREGVTEQFF,TRBJ2-1,TRBV6-5,many,-
TGTGCCAGCAGCGAGATCGGACAGCTGGTTAGCACAGATACGCAGTATTTT,CASSEIGQLVSTDTQYF,TRBJ2-3,TRBV12-3/TRBV12-4,-,-
TGCGCCAGCAGCTTGGGCGGCGCGGGAGGGCATCCAGATACGCAGTATTTT,CASSLGGAGGHPDTQYF,TRBJ2-3,TRBV5-1,few,TRBD2
TGCAGTGCTCCGACTGGGTACAATCAGCCCCAGCATTTT,CSAPTGYNQPQHF,TRBJ1-5,TRBV20-1,few,-
TGTGCCAGCAGTTTAGGGGTAGGAGGAAACACCATATATTTT,CASSLGVGGNTIYF,TRBJ1-3,TRBV12-3/TRBV12-4,-,-
TGCAGCGTTGAAACTCTAAGCTCCTACAATGAGCAGTTCTTC,CSVETLSSYNEQFF,TRBJ2-1,TRBV29-1,many,-
TGTGCCGTAGCTAGCGGGCCTTACAATGAGCAGTTCTTC,CAVASGPYNEQFF,TRBJ2-1,TRBV19,-,TRBD2
TGTGCCACCGGGGGGGGAGTGGTGGGCCCAGATACGCAGTATTTT,CATGGGVVGPDTQYF,TRBJ2-3,TRBV19,-,TRBD2
TGCAGTCCTAGAGGGACTAGCGGGAGGGGAGGTCGTCTCAATCAGCAGTTCTTC,CSPRGTSGRGGRLNQQFF,TRBJ2-1,TRBV20-1,-,TRBD2
TGCGCCAGCAGCCTAGGCGAGGGAGGAAACACCATATATTTT,CASSLGEGGNTIYF,TRBJ1-3,TRBV4-1,few,-
TGCAGCGCGTGGGACTCGACCCAGTACTTC,CSAWDSTQYF,TRBJ2-5,TRBV29-1,-,-
TGTGCCAGCAGCTTACTAGCGGGCAGCTCCTACAATGAGCAGTTCTTC,CASSLLAGSSYNEQFF,TRBJ2-1,TRBV7-9,few,TRBD2
TGCGCCAGCAGTGAAGGGCAGAACACTGAAGCTTTCTTT,CASSEGQNTEAFF,TRBJ1-1,TRBV10-2,-,-
TGCGCCAGCAGTTGGGCCCAGGGGTTAAGCAATCAGCCCCAGCATTTT,CASSWAQGLSNQPQHF,TRBJ1-5,TRBV4-1,few,-
TGCAGTGTTGAGGGACAGAGAGAGACCCAGTACTTC,CSVEGQRETQYF,TRBJ2-5,TRBV20-1,few,TRBD1
TGTGCCAGCAGTGAATCGGGGGGAGGCACAGATACGCAGTATTTT,CASSESGGGTDTQYF,TRBJ2-3,TRBV25-1,many,TRBD2
TGCAGCGTTGAAAGTGGGGGGAAAGCAGATACGCAGTATTTT,CSVESGGKADTQYF,TRBJ2-3,TRBV29-1,few,-
TGCAGCGCCAAAGGGCGAAGAGGGACCGGGGAGCTGTTTTTT,CSAKGRRGTGELFF,TRBJ2-2,TRBV29-1,few,-
TGTGCCAGCAGCCTGACAGGGATGACCTACGAGCAGTACTTC,CASSLTGMTYEQYF,TRBJ2-7,TRBV6-5,few,TRBD1
TGTGCCAGCAGCCCGTCGGGGGCCGGCGGGGAGCTGTTTTTT,CASSPSGAGGELFF,TRBJ2-2,TRBV2,many,-
TGTGCCAGCAGCAACAACCGGGGGTTGGGTTCTGGAAACACCATATATTTT,CASSNNRGLGSGNTIYF,TRBJ1-3,TRBV11-2,-,-
TGCAGTGCTAGAGGACTAGCGGGAGGGACAGATACGCAGTATTTT,CSARGLAGGTDTQYF,TRBJ2-3,TRBV20-1,many,TRBD2
TGCAGCGTTTGGGACAACGAGCAGTACTTC,CSVWDNEQYF,TRBJ2-7,TRBV29-1,many,-
TGCGCCAGCAGCTTGGACGGGACAGCTCAAGAGACCCAGTACTTC,CASSLDGTAQETQYF,TRBJ2-5,TRBV5-1,once,TRBD1
TGCGCCAGCAGTACACTGGTTCCCGGGGAGCTGTTTTTT,CASSTLVPGELFF,TRBJ2-2,TRBV5-1,few,-
TGTGCCAGCAGCTTCAAACGCTGGGGGGCAGGGAGCACAGATACGCAGTATTTT,CASSFKRWGAGSTDTQYF,TRBJ2-3,TRBV11-2,few,-
TGTGCCAGCAGCTTGGTGGGGACGCCGATGAACACTGAAGCTTTCTTT,CASSLVGTPMNTEAFF,TRBJ1-1,TRBV5-6,few,-
TGCGCCAGCAGCCTCGAACCCAGCGACAGGGCCTATGGCTACACCTTC,CASSLEPSDRAYGYTF,TRBJ1-2,TRBV4-1,-,TRBD1
TGTGCCAGCGGGTATAAGGAGACCCAGTACTTC,CASGYKETQYF,TRBJ2-5,TRBV6-5,few,-
TGTGCCAGCAGTTTATGGGGACAGAGCGCGAATTCACCCCTCCACTTT,CASSLWGQSANSPLHF,TRBJ1-6,TRBV27,many,TRBD1
TGTGCCATCAGAATTAGCGATAGCTCCTACAATGAGCAGTTCTTC,CAIRISDSSYNEQFF,TRBJ2-1,TRBV10-3,-,-
TGTGCCAGCAGCCAAGCTAGCGACTACGAGCAGTACTTC,CASSQASDYEQYF,TRBJ2-7,TRBV3-1,few,-
TGTGCCAGCAGTTATGGGACTAGCGATTACACAGATACGCAGTATTTT,CASSYGTSDYTDTQYF,TRBJ2-3,TRBV2,many,TRBD2
TGTGCCACCAGTGAATCTAGCGGTGCCAAAAACATTCAGTACTTC,CATSESSGAKNIQYF,TRBJ2-4,TRBV24-1,few,TRBD2
TGTGCCAGCTCAGCCGGGAGGGACACTGAAGCTTTCTTT,CASSAGRDTEAFF,TRBJ1-1,TRBV18,-,-
TGCAGTGCTAGAGATTTCGAGGGGGAGGGAGCCCTAGATACGCAGTATTTT,CSARDFEGEGALDTQYF,TRBJ2-3,TRBV20-1,-,-
TGTGCCAGCAGCAGACCCTACGGCGATGAGCAGTTCTTC,CASSRPYGDEQFF,TRBJ2-1,TRBV11-3,-,-
TGCGCCAGCAGCTTGCAACTGACCGGGACAGGTCTCTACAATGAGCAGTTCTTC,CASSLQLTGTGLYNEQFF,TRBJ2-1,TRBV5-1,-,TRBD1
TGTGCCAGCAGCCCCAGGGTTACCCAAGCGAACACCGGGGAGCTGTTTTTT,CASSPRVTQANTGELFF,TRBJ2-2,TRBV3-1,few,-
TGTGCCAGCAGCGTGAGACTAGCGGGCCTCAATGAGCAGTTCTTC,CASSVRLAGLNEQFF,TRBJ2-1,TRBV7-8,few,TRBD2
TGTGCCAGCAGTGAAGGGGGGGAAAATTATGGCTACACCTTC,CASSEGGENYGYTF,TRBJ1-2,TRBV25-1,once,-
TGTGCCAGCAGCTTGGGGACAGTAACTGAGCAGTTCTTC,CASSLGTVTEQFF,TRBJ2-1,TRBV5-6,many,-
TGCGCCAGCAGCTCGGGACTAGCGGGAAACTCCTACAATGAGCAGTTCTTC,CASSSGLAGNSYNEQFF,TRBJ2-1,TRBV5-1,-,TRBD2
TGTGCCAGCAGTCTACAGGGCCGCAAGGAGACCCAGTACTTC,CASSLQGRKETQYF,TRBJ2-5,TRBV12-3/TRBV12-4,-,-
TGTGCCACCAGTGATCCAGGGTTGCCCCAGCATTTT,CATSDPGLPQHF,TRBJ1-5,TRBV24-1,-,-
TGTGCCAGCAGTGTAGGGGCGGACAATGAGCAGTTCTTC,CASSVGADNEQFF,TRBJ2-1,TRBV2,-,-
TGTGCCAGCAGTGACAGACCTAGCACAGATACGCAGTATTTT,CASSDRPSTDTQYF,TRBJ2-3,TRBV6-6,few,-